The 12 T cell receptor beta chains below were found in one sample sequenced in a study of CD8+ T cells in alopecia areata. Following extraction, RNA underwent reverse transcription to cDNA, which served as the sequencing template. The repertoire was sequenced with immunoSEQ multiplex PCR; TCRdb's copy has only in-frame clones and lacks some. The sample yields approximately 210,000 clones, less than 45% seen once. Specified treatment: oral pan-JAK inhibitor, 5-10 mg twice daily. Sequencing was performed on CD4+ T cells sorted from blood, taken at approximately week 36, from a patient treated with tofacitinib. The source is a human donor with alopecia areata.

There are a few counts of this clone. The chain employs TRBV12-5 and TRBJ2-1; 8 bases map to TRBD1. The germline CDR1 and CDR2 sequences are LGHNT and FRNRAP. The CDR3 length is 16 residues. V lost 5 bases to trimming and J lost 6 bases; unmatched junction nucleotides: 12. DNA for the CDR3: TGTGCTAGTGGTGCAGGCAGGGGGCTCGTCCCCAATGAGCAGTTCTTC. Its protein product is CASGAGRGLVPNEQFF. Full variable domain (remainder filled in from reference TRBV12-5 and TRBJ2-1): DARVTQTPRHKVTEMGQEVTMRCQPILGHNTVFWYRQTMMQGLELLAYFRNRAPLDDSGMPKDRFSAEMPDATLATLKIQPSEPRDSAVYFCASGAGRGLVPNEQFFGPGTRLTVL.

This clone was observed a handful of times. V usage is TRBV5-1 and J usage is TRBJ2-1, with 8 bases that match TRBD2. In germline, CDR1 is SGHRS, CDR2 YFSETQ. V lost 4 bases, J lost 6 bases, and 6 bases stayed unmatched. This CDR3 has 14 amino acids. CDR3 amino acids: CASSPSGRGNEQFF. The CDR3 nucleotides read TGCGCCAGCAGCCCCAGCGGGAGAGGCAATGAGCAGTTCTTC.

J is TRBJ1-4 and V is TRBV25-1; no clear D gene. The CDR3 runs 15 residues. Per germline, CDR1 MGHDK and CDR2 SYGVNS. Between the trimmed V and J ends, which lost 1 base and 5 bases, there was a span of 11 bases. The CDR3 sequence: CASSELGRPNEKLFF. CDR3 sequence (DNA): TGTGCCAGCAGTGAATTGGGCAGACCGAATGAAAAACTGTTTTTT.

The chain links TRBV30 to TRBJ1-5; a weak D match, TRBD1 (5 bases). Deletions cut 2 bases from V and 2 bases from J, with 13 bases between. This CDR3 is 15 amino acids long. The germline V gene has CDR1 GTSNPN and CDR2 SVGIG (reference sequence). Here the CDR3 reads CAWSIQGIGNQPQHF. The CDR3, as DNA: TGTGCCTGGAGTATCCAGGGTATCGGCAATCAGCCCCAGCATTTT.

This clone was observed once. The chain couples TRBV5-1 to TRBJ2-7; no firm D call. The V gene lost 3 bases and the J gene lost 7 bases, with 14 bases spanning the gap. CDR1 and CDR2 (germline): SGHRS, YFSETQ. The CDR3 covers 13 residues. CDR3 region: CASSSRPDGEQYF. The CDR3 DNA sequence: TGCGCCAGCAGCTCCCGACCCGATGGGGAGCAGTACTTC.

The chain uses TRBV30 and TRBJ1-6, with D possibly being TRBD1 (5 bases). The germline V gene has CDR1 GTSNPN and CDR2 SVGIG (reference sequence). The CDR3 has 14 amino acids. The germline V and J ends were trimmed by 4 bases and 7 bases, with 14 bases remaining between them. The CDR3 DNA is TGTGCCTGGAATGAAGCAGGGAAGAATTCACCCCTCCACTTT. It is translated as CAWNEAGKNSPLHF.

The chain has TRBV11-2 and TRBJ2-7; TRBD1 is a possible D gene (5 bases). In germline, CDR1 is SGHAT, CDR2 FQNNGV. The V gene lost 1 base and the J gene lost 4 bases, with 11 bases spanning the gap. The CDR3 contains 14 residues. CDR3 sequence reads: CASSLAVGAYEQYF. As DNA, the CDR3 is TGTGCCAGCAGCTTAGCGGTTGGGGCTTACGAGCAGTACTTC.

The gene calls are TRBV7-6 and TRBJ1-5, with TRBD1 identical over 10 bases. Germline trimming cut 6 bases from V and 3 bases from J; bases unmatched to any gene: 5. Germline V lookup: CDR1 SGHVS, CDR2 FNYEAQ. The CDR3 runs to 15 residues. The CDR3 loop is CASSSGTGANQPQHF. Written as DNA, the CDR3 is TGTGCCAGCAGTTCCGGGACAGGGGCCAATCAGCCCCAGCATTTT.

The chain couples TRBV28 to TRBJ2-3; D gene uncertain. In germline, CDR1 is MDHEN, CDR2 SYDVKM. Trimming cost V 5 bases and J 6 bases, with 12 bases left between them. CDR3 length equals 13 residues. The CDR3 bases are TGTGCCAGCAGTACCGGAGTCTTGGATACGCAGTATTTT. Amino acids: CASSTGVLDTQYF.

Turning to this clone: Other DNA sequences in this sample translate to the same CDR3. Written as DNA, the CDR3 is TGTGCCAGCAGCTTAGCAGGAGGAGAGACCCAGTACTTC. Translated: CASSLAGGETQYF. This chain links TRBV7-9 with TRBJ2-5; maybe TRBD2 (5 bases). This CDR3 comprises 13 residues. Germline-derived CDR1 and CDR2 are SEHNR and FQNEAQ (reference sequence). V gave up 0 bases and J gave up 4 bases, with 6 bases separating them.

This chain's CDR3 is CSGRLAASTDTQYF. CDR3 coding DNA: TGCAGTGGGAGGCTAGCGGCTTCCACAGATACGCAGTATTTT. This rearrangement joins TRBV29-1 to TRBJ2-3; TRBD2 matches 7 bases. This CDR3 has 14 residues. Germline loops: CDR1 SQVTM, CDR2 ANQGSEA.

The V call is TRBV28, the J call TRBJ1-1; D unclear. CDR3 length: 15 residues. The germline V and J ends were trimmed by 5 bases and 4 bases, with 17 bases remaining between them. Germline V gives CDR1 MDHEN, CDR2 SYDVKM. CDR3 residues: CASSAIGTRSTEAFF. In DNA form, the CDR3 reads TGTGCCAGCAGTGCCATCGGAACAAGAAGCACTGAAGCTTTCTTT.